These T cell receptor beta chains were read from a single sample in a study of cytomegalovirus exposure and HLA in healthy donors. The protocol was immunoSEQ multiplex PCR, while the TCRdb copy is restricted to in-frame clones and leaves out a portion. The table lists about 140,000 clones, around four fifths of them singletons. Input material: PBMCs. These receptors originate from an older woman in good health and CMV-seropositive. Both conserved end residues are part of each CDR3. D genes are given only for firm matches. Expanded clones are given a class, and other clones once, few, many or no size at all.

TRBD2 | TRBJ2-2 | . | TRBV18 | CASSIGLAESTGELFF | TGTGCCAGCTCAATAGGACTAGCGGAGAGCACCGGGGAGCTGTTTTTT
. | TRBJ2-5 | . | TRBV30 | CAWEVQTVIETQYF | TGTGCCTGGGAGGTCCAGACTGTCATAGAGACCCAGTACTTC
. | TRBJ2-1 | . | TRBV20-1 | CSAPKNEQFF | TGCAGTGCCCCCAAAAATGAGCAGTTCTTC
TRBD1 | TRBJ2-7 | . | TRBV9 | CASSVAGTGYYEQYF | TGTGCCAGCAGCGTAGCCGGGACAGGGTACTACGAGCAGTACTTC
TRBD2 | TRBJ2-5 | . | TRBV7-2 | CASTSGRGVQETQYF | TGTGCCAGCACCAGCGGGAGAGGGGTCCAAGAGACCCAGTACTTC
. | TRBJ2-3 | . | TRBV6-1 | CASSVPGTDTQYF | TGTGCCAGCAGTGTTCCGGGCACAGATACGCAGTATTTT
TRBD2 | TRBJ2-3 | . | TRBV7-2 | CASSSRLGLAGVVDTQYF | TGTGCCAGCAGCTCTCGACTGGGACTAGCGGGAGTAGTAGATACGCAGTATTTT
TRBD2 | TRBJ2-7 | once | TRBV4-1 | CASSQDRAGAYEQYF | TGCGCCAGCAGCCAAGATCGGGCGGGAGCTTACGAGCAGTACTTC
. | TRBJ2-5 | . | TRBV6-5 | CASRVSGGLSEQYF | TGTGCCAGCAGGGTTTCAGGGGGGTTGAGTGAGCAGTACTTC
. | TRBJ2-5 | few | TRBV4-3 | CASLEVETQYF | TGCGCCAGCCTAGAGGTCGAGACCCAGTACTTC
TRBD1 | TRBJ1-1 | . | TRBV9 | CASSGTGVNTEAFF | TGTGCCAGCAGTGGGACAGGGGTGAACACTGAAGCTTTCTTT
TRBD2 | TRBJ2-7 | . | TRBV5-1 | CASKSGSGTYEQYF | TGCGCCAGCAAAAGCGGGAGTGGGACCTACGAGCAGTACTTC
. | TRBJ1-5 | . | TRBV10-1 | CASSEQDRPGPQHF | TGCGCCAGCAGTGAACAAGACAGGCCGGGGCCCCAGCATTTT
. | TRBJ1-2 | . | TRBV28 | CASKLEGRGDGYTF | TGTGCCAGCAAGCTGGAGGGACGAGGGGATGGCTACACCTTC
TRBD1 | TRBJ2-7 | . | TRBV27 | CASRRQGFRQYF | TGTGCCAGCAGGAGACAGGGTTTCAGGCAGTACTTC
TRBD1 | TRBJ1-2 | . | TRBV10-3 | CAISESTGGRAGYTF | TGTGCCATCAGTGAGTCGACAGGGGGCCGCGCTGGCTACACCTTC
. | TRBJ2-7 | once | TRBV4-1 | CASSLAVAGFYEQYF | TGCGCCAGCAGCCTTGCGGTGGCGGGATTCTACGAGCAGTACTTC
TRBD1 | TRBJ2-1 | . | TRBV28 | CASSPPPGTEYNEQFF | TGTGCCAGCAGTCCTCCGCCCGGGACAGAGTACAATGAGCAGTTCTTC
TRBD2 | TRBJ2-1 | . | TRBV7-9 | CASSPTSGSRLNEQFF | TGTGCCAGCAGCCCGACAAGCGGGAGTAGACTTAATGAGCAGTTCTTC
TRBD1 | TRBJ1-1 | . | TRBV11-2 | CASSSGQGATEAFF | TGTGCCAGCAGCTCCGGACAGGGGGCCACTGAAGCTTTCTTT
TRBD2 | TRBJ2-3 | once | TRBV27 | CASSPGGGRTDTQYF | TGTGCCAGCAGTCCGGGGGGAGGGAGGACAGATACGCAGTATTTT
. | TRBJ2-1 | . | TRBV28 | CASSPLASEQFF | TGTGCCAGCAGTCCCCTGGCCTCAGAGCAGTTCTTC
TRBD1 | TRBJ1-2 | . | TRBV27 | CASSLTTGGIDGYTF | TGTGCCAGCAGTTTAACTACAGGGGGCATCGATGGCTACACCTTC
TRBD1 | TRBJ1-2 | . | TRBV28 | CASGTSDLRDSAYGYTF | TGTGCCTCTGGAACGTCCGACCTAAGGGACAGTGCCTATGGCTACACCTTC
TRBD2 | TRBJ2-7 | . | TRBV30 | CAWTGTSGRPSSSYEQYF | TGTGCCTGGACCGGGACTAGCGGGAGGCCCTCGAGCTCCTACGAGCAGTACTTC
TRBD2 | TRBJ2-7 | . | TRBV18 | CASSLGGGDYEQYF | TGTGCCAGCTCACTCGGGGGGGGCGACTACGAGCAGTACTTC
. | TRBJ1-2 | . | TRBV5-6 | CASSLAAVPRHGYTF | TGTGCCAGCAGCTTGGCCGCCGTCCCGCGGCATGGCTACACCTTC
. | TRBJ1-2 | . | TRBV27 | CASSLRRGQHYGYTF | TGTGCCAGCAGTTTACGGCGCGGACAGCACTATGGCTACACCTTC
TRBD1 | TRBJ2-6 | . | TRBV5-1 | CASSSGQGWANVLTF | TGCGCCAGCAGCTCTGGACAGGGTTGGGCCAACGTCCTGACTTTC
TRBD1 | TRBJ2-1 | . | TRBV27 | CASSFQDRVNNEQFF | TGTGCCAGCAGTTTTCAGGACAGGGTTAACAATGAGCAGTTCTTC
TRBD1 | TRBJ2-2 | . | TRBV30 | CAWSVPGTAYTGELFF | TGTGCCTGGAGTGTACCGGGGACAGCTTACACCGGGGAGCTGTTTTTT
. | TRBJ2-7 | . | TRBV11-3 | CASSSRDYEQYF | TGTGCCAGCAGCTCCCGGGACTACGAGCAGTACTTC
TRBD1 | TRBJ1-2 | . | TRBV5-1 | CASSQGTGPANYGYTF | TGCGCCAGCAGCCAAGGGACAGGGCCTGCTAACTATGGCTACACCTTC
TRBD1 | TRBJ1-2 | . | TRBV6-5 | CASSIQGSSYGYTF | TGTGCCAGCAGCATACAGGGGTCCAGCTATGGCTACACCTTC
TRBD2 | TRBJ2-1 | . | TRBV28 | CASSTGLAEYNEQFF | TGTGCCAGCAGTACGGGACTAGCGGAGTACAATGAGCAGTTCTTC
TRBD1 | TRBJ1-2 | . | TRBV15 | CATSVTGTANYGYTF | TGTGCCACCAGCGTAACCGGGACAGCTAACTATGGCTACACCTTC
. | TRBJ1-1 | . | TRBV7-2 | CASSSTGTEAFF | TGTGCCAGCAGCTCGACAGGAACTGAAGCTTTCTTT
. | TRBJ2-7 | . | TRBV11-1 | CASSSLRDNSYEQYF | TGTGCCAGCAGCTCCCTAAGGGACAACTCCTACGAGCAGTACTTC
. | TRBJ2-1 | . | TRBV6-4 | CASSAGNEQFF | TGTGCCAGCAGTGCCGGTAATGAGCAGTTCTTC
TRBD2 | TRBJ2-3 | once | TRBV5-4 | CASSFPEAGPRDTQYF | TGTGCCAGCAGCTTCCCGGAAGCGGGACCCCGGGATACGCAGTATTTT
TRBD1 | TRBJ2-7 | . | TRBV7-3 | CASSLTGGQGAYEQYF | TGTGCCAGCAGCTTAACGGGTGGACAGGGGGCTTACGAGCAGTACTTC
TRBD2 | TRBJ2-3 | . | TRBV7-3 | CASRPTSGSADTQYF | TGTGCCAGCAGACCTACTAGCGGGAGTGCAGATACGCAGTATTTT
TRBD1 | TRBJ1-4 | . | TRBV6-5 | CASSYSTGTGVEKLFF | TGTGCCAGCAGTTACTCGACCGGGACAGGGGTAGAAAAACTGTTTTTT
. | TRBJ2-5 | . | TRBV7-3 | CASSLTTGRLAETQYF | TGTGCCAGCAGCTTAACGACAGGGAGGTTGGCGGAGACCCAGTACTTC
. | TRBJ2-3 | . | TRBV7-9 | CASSLASTDTQYF | TGTGCCAGCAGCTTAGCATCGACAGATACGCAGTATTTT
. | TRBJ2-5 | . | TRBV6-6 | CASTRRETQYF | TGTGCCAGCACCAGGCGAGAGACCCAGTACTTC
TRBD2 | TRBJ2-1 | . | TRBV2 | CASSVRREPNEQFF | TGTGCCAGCAGTGTGAGGCGGGAGCCCAATGAGCAGTTCTTC
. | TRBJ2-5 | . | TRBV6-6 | CASRRSRGVGQETQYF | TGTGCCAGCAGACGGAGTCGCGGGGTCGGCCAAGAGACCCAGTACTTC
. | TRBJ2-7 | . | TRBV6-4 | CASSETANSYEQYF | TGTGCCAGCAGCGAAACAGCCAACTCCTACGAGCAGTACTTC
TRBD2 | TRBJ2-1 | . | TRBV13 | CATMRMTSYLNEQFF | TGTGCCACCATGAGGATGACTAGCTACCTGAATGAGCAGTTCTTC
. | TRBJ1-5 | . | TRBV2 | CASNRGVETQPQHF | TGTGCCAGCAACCGGGGGGTGGAGACTCAGCCCCAGCATTTT
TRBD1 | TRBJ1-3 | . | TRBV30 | CAWSLSGTAYRNTIYF | TGTGCCTGGAGTTTATCCGGGACAGCCTATCGGAACACCATATATTTT
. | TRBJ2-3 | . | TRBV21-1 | CASSQKEVAPYTDTQYF | TGTGCCAGCAGCCAAAAAGAGGTAGCGCCTTATACAGATACGCAGTATTTT
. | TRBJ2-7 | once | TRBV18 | CASSPPGAYEQYF | TGTGCCAGCTCACCCCCCGGGGCCTACGAGCAGTACTTC